This TCR beta chain derives from a study of shared clonotypes between healthy human individuals. Points from the study as a whole: In general, naive subsets displayed greater estimated richness than memory subsets did.

The assay was carried out at the deep level. Every immunoSEQ plate was one replicate of a subset's evenly spread DNA. TCRdb keeps only in-frame clones here, not all; method: immunoSEQ multiplex PCR. The table has some 2,000,000 clones, about 95% seen once. Naive CD8 cells were CD45RO-negative, positively selected for CCR7, excluding terminally differentiated effector memory CD45RA+ cells. Worth noting for this clone: Its specificity is not known. Other DNA variants within this sample encode the same CDR3.

The germline V gene has CDR1 LNHDA and CDR2 SQIVND (reference sequence). The CDR3 consists of 14 residues. The V end lost 6 bases, the J end lost 2 bases, and 11 bases lay between the germline ends. This receptor was identified in a man aged 18 to 30 in good health. The sample taken for sequencing was naive CD8+ T cells sorted from blood. This rearrangement joins TRBV19 to TRBJ1-5, with a tentative D call TRBD1 (5 bases). The CDR3 reads CASSWGEGNQPQHF. The DNA of the CDR3 is TGTGCCAGTAGCTGGGGGGAAGGCAATCAGCCCCAGCATTTT.